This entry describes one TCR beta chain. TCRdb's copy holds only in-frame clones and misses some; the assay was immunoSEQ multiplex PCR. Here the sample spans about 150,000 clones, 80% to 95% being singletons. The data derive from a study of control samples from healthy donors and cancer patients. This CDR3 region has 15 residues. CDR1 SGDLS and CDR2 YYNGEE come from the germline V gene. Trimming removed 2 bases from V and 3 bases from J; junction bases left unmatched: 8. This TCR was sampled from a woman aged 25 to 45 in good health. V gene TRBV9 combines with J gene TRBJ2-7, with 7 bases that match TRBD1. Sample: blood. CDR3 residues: CASSVNPGQIYEQYF. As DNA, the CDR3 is TGTGCCAGCAGCGTTAACCCGGGACAGATCTACGAGCAGTACTTC.